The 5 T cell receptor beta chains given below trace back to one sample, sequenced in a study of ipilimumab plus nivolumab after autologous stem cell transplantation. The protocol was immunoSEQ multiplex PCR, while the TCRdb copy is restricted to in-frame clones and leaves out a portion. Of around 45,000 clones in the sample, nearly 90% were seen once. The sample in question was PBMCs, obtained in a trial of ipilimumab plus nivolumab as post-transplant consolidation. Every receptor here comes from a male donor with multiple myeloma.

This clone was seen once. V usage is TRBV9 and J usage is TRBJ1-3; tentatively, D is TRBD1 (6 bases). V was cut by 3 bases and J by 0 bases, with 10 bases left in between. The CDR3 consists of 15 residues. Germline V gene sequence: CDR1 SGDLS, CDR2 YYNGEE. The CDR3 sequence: CASSASGVSGNTIYF. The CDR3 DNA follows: TGTGCCAGCAGCGCCTCAGGGGTCTCTGGAAACACCATATATTTT.

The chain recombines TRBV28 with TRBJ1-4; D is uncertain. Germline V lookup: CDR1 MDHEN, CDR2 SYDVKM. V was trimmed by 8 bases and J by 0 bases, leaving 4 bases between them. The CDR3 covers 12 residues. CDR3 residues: CASGTTNEKLFF. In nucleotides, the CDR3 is TGTGCCAGCGGGACAACTAATGAAAAACTGTTTTTT.

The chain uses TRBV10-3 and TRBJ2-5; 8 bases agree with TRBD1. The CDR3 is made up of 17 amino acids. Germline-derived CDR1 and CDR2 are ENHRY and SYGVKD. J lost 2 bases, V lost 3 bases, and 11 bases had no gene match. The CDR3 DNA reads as TGTGCCATCAGTGAACCGACAGGGGTAGGGACACAAGAGACCCAGTACTTC. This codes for CAISEPTGVGTQETQYF.

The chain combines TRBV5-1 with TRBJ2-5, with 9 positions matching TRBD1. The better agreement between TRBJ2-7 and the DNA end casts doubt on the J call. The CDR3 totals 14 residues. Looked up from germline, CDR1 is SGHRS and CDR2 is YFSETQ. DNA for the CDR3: TGCGCCAGCAGCGTGGGACAGGGAAACTACGAGCAGTACTTC. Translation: CASSVGQGNYEQYF.

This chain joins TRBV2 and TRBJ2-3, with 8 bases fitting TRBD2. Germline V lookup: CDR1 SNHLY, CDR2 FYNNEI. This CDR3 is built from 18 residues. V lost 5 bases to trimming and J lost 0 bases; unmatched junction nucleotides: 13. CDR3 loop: CASSRRLSGGTSTDTQYF. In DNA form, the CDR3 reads TGTGCCAGCAGTAGACGACTCAGCGGGGGTACTAGCACAGATACGCAGTATTTT. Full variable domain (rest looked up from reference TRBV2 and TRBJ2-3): EPEVTQTPSHQVTQMGQEVILRCVPISNHLYFYWYRQILGQKVEFLVSFYNNEISEKSEIFDDQFSVERPDGSNFTLKIRSTKLEDSAMYFCASSRRLSGGTSTDTQYFGPGTRLTVL.